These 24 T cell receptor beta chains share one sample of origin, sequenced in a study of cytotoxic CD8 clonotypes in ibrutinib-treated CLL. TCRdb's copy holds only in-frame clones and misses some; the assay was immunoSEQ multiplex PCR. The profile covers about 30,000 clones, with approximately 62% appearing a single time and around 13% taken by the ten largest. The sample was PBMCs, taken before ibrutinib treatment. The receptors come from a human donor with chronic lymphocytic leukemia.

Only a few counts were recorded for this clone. The CDR3 region is CASSLGGFEQYF. DNA of the CDR3: TGTGCCAGCAGTTTAGGGGGGTTCGAGCAGTACTTC. V usage is TRBV28 and J usage is TRBJ2-7; possibly TRBD2 for D (6 bases). V lost 2 bases to trimming and J lost 6 bases, with 8 bases between them. This CDR3 is 12 amino acids long. Germline CDR1 and CDR2: MDHEN and SYDVKM.

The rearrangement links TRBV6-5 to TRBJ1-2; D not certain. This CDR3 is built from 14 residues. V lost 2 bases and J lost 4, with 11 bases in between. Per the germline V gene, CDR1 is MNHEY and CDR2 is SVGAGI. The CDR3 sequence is CASSYGRGPYGYTF. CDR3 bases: TGTGCCAGCAGTTACGGGCGCGGCCCCTATGGCTACACCTTC.

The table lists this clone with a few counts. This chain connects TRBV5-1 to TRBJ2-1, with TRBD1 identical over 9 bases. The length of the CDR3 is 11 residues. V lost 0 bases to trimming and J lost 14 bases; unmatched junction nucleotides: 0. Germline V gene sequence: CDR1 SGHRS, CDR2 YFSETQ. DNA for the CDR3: TGCGCCAGCAGCTTGGGGACAGGGGAGTTCTTC. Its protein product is CASSLGTGEFF.

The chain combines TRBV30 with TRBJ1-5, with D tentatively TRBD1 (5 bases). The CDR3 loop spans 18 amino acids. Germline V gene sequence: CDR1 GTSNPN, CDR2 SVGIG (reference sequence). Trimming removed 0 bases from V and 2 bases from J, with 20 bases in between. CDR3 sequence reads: CAWSVPRGGEGGNQPQHF. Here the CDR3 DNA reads TGTGCCTGGAGTGTACCCCGCGGAGGGGAGGGAGGCAATCAGCCCCAGCATTTT.

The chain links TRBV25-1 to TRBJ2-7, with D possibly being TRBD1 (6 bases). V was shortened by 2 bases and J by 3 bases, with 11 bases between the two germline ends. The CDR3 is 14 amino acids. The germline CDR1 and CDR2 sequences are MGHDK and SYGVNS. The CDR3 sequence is CASSEGTSNYEQYF. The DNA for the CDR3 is TGTGCCAGCAGTGAAGGGACATCCAACTACGAGCAGTACTTC.

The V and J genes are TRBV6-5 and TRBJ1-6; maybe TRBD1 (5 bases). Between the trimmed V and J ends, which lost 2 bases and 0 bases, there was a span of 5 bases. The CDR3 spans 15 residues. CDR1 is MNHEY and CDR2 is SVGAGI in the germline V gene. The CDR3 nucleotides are TGTGCCAGCAGTTACGGGGCCTCCTATAATTCACCCCTCCACTTT. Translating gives CASSYGASYNSPLHF.

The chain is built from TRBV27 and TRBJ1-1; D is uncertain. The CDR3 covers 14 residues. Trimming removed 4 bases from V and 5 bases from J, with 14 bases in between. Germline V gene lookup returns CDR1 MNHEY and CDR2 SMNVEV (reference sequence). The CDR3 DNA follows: TGTGCCAGCAGTTATTCGGCGTCCACGACTGAAGCTTTCTTT. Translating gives CASSYSASTTEAFF.

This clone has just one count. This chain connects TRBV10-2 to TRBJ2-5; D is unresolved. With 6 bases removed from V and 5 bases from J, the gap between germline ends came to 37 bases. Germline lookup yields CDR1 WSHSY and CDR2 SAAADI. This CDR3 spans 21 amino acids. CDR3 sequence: CASRTKTKVRLGDSKLETQYF. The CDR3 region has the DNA TGCGCCAGCAGGACCAAGACCAAGGTCCGACTCGGCGATTCAAAGCTGGAGACCCAGTACTTC.

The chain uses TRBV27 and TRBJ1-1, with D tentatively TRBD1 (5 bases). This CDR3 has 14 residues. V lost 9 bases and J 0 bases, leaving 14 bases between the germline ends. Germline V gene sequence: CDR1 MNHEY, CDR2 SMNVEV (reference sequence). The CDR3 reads CASRLQVLNTEAFF. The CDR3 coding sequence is TGTGCCAGTCGTCTACAGGTGCTGAACACTGAAGCTTTCTTT.

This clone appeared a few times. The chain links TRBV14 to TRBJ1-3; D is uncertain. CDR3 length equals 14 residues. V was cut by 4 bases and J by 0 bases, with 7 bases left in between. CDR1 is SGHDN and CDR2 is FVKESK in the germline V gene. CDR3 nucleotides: TGTGCCAGCAGCCCCACAATCTCTGGAAACACCATATATTTT. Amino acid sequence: CASSPTISGNTIYF.

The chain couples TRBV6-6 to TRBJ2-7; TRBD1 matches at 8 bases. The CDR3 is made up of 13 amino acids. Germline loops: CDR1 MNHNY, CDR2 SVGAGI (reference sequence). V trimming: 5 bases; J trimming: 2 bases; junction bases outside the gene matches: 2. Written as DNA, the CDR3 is TGTGCCAGCAGTCAGGACAGGGCCTACGAGCAGTACTTC. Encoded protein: CASSQDRAYEQYF.

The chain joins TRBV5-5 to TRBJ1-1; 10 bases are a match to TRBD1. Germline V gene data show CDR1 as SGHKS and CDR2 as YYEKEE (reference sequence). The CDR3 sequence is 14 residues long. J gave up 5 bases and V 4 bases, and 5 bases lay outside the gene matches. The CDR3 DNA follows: TGTGCCAGCAGCCGGGGACAGGGGCGTACTGAAGCTTTCTTT. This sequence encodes CASSRGQGRTEAFF. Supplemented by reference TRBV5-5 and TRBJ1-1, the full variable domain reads DAGVTQSPTHLIKTRGQQVTLRCSPISGHKSVSWYQQVLGQGPQFIFQYYEKEERGRGNFPDRFSARQFPNYSSELNVNALLLGDSALYLCASSRGQGRTEAFFGQGTRLTVV.

The DNA of the CDR3 is TGTGCCAGCAGCTACCTTACAGGGTTAGAGACCCAGTACTTC. This gives the protein CASSYLTGLETQYF. The V gene is TRBV7-6, the J gene TRBJ2-5; weak D call: TRBD1 (6 bases). The germline V gene encodes CDR1 SGHVS and CDR2 FNYEAQ. There are 14 residues in the CDR3. Trimming removed 4 bases from V and 4 bases from J, with 13 bases in between.

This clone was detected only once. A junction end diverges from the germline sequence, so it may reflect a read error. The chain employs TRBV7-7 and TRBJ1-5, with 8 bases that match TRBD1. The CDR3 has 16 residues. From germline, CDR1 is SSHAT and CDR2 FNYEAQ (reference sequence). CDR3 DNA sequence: TGTGCTAGCAGCATAAGACTGGACAGGGCGAATCAGCCCCAGCATTTT. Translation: CASSIRLDRANQPQHF.

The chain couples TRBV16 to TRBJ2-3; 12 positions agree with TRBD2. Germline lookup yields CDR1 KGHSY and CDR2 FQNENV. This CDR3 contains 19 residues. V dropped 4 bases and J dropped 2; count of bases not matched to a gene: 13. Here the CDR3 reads CASSPMSRTSGAFTDTQYF. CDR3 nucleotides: TGTGCCAGCAGCCCTATGAGCCGGACTAGCGGGGCGTTCACAGATACGCAGTATTTT.

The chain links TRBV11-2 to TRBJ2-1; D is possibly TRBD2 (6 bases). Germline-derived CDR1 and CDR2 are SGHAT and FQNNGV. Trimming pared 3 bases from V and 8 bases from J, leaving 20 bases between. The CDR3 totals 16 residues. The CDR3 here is CASSFGPTGELDEQFF. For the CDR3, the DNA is TGTGCCAGCAGCTTCGGTCCGACGGGGGAGTTAGATGAGCAGTTCTTC.

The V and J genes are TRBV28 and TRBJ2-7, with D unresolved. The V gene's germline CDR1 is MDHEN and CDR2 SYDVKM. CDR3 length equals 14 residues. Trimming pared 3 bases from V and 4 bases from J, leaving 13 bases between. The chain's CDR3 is CASSFTTPSYEQYF. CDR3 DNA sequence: TGTGCCAGCAGTTTCACCACACCGAGTTACGAGCAGTACTTC.

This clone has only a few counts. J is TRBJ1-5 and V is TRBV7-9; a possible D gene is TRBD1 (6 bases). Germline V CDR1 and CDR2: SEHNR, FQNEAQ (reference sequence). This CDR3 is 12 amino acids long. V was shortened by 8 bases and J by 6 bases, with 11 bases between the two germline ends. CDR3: CASRKGGQPQHF. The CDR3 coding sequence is TGTGCCAGCCGTAAGGGGGGTCAGCCCCAGCATTTT.

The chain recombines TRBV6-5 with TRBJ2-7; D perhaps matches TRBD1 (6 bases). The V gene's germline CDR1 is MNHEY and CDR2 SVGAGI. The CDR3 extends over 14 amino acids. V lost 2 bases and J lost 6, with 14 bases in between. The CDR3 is CASSYMPGEGEQYF. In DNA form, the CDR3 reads TGTGCCAGCAGTTACATGCCAGGGGAAGGCGAGCAGTACTTC.

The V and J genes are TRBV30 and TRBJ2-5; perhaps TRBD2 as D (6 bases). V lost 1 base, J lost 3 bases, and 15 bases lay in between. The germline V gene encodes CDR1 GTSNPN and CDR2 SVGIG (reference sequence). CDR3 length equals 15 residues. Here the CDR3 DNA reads TGTGCCTGGAGTGAGGAATGGCGGGGTGAAGAGACCCAGTACTTC. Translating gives CAWSEEWRGEETQYF.

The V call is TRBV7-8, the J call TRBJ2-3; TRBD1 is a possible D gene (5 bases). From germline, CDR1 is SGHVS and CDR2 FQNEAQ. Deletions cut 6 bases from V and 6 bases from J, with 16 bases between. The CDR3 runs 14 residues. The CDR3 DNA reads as TGTGCCAGCAGTCTCGGGTCAGGGCCCGATACGCAGTATTTT. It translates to CASSLGSGPDTQYF.

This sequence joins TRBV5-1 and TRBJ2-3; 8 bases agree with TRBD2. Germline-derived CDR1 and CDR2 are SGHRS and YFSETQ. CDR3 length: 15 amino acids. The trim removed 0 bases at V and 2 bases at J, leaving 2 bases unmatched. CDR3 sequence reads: CASSLGLASTDTQYF. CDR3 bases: TGCGCCAGCAGCTTGGGACTAGCGTCCACAGATACGCAGTATTTT.

CDR3 in amino acids: CASSQVAGVTDTQYF. The CDR3, as DNA: TGTGCCAGCAGCCAAGTGGCGGGAGTTACAGATACGCAGTATTTT. The chain has TRBV14 and TRBJ2-3; 7 bases are a match to TRBD2. The trim removed 1 base at V and 3 bases at J, leaving 4 bases unmatched. The CDR3 sequence is 15 residues long. Germline loops: CDR1 SGHDN, CDR2 FVKESK.

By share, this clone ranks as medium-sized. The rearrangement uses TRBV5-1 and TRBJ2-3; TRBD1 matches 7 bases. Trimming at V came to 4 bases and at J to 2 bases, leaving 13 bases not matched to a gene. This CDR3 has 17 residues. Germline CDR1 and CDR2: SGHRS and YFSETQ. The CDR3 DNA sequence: TGCGCCAGCAGCCGGGGTACCGGGACAGCCTCCACAGATACGCAGTATTTT. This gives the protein CASSRGTGTASTDTQYF.